Sequencing of this T cell receptor (beta chain) was carried out in a study of blood T cell repertoires in COVID-19. The germline V gene encodes CDR1 PRHDT and CDR2 FYEKMQ (reference sequence). Trimming took 5 bases from V and 5 from J; bases not matched to a gene: 12. The CDR3 is made up of 16 amino acids. Grouping used clinical history reported by participants in a survey and questionnaire. Here immunoSEQ multiplex PCR was the method, and the copy in TCRdb shows in-frame clones only, minus some. In the table there are a few hundred thousand clones, more than 85% of which are singletons. The source is a woman aged 25 to 39 who had recovered from COVID-19. Sequencing input: PBMCs or T cells enriched from blood (not recorded which). V is TRBV13 and J is TRBJ2-7, with 10 bases identical to TRBD1. The CDR3 loop is CASSPATGTGVNEQYF. The DNA for the CDR3 is TGTGCCAGCAGCCCCGCCACGGGGACAGGGGTTAACGAGCAGTACTTC.